One sample yielded the 5 T cell receptor beta chains listed below, sequenced in a study of human T cells and chemical hapten exposure. One entry per CDR3 protein results from TCRdb running MiXCR on the RACE reads. Of over 85,000 distinct CDR3 sequences in the sample, 9% to 9.5% were seen once. Regarding time point: patch test 2, 6 weeks after DPC sensitization. The treatment: therapeutic diphenylcyclopropenone sensitization with weekly scalp DPC. Material: whole blood, obtained in connection with sensitization to the hapten diphenylcyclopropenone (DPC). Receptors originate from a woman aged 40 to 50 with alopecia areata. Some clones in this sample may be carry-over from other donors' samples.

This clonotype was seen repeatedly, ten times or more. This sequence joins TRBV7-9 and TRBJ2-7, with D uncertain. The CDR3 has 13 residues. The germline V gene has CDR1 SEHNR and CDR2 FQNEAQ (reference sequence). Trimming left V 3 bases short and J 6 bases short, with 12 bases between. CDR3 coding DNA: TGTGCCAGCAGCTTGGTACAATCGGGCGAGCAGTACTTC. Its protein product is CASSLVQSGEQYF.

The V call is TRBV28, the J call TRBJ2-3; 7 nucleotides agree with TRBD2. The V gene end was trimmed by 0 bases and the J gene end by 2 bases; junction bases not matched to a gene: 5. Germline V CDR1 and CDR2: MDHEN, SYDVKM. The CDR3 loop spans 16 amino acids. In DNA form, the CDR3 reads TGTGCCAGCAGTTTATGGTCGGGAGGTGACACAGATACGCAGTATTTT. As protein: CASSLWSGGDTDTQYF. Full variable domain (outside the CDR3, taken from reference TRBV28 and TRBJ2-3): DVKVTQSSRYLVKRTGEKVFLECVQDMDHENMFWYRQDPGLGLRLIYFSYDVKMKEKGDIPEGYSVSREKKERFSLILESASTNQTSMYLCASSLWSGGDTDTQYFGPGTRLTVL.

The chain employs TRBV29-1 and TRBJ2-3; TRBD2 might be the D (5 bases). The CDR3 covers 14 residues. The germline V gene encodes CDR1 SQVTM and CDR2 ANQGSEA. V dropped 6 bases and J dropped 2 bases, with 15 bases sitting between them. CDR3 bases: TGCAGCGTCGAACGTACGGAGGCCACAGATACGCAGTATTTT. It translates to CSVERTEATDTQYF.

The chain uses TRBV21-1 and TRBJ2-3; the table's D gene call, TRBD1, was not cross checked with the DNA. TRBV21-1 is flagged as a pseudogene. The CDR3 length is 11 residues. Here the CDR3 reads CGTRQADTQYF. The CDR3 bases are TGTGGGACCCGACAGGCAGATACGCAGTATTTT.

This clonotype was detected a few times. The chain is built from TRBV10-2 and TRBJ1-1; D is ambiguous. V was shortened by 5 bases and J by 0 bases, with 7 bases between the two germline ends. This CDR3 has 13 amino acids. Germline V gene data show CDR1 as WSHSY and CDR2 as SAAADI. The CDR3 DNA reads TGCGCCAGCAGTTTCAGTATGAACACTGAAGCTTTCTTT. Its protein is CASSFSMNTEAFF.